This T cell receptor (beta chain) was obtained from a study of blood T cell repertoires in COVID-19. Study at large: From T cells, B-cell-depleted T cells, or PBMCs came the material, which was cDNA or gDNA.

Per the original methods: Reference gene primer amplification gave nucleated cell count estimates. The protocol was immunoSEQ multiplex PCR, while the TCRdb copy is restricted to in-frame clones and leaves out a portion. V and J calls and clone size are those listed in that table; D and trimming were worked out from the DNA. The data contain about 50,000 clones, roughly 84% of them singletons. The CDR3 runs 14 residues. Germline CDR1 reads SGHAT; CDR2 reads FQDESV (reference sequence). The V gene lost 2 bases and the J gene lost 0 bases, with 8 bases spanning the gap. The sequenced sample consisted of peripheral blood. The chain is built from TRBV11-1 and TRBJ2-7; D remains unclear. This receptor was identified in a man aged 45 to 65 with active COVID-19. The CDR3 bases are TGTGCCAGCAGCTTAATGTGGAGCTCCTACGAGCAGTACTTC. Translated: CASSLMWSSYEQYF. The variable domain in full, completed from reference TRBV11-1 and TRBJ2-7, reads EAEVAQSPRYKITEKSQAVAFWCDPISGHATLYWYRQILGQGPELLVQFQDESVVDDSQLPKDRFSAERLKGVDSTLKIQPAELGDSAMYLCASSLMWSSYEQYFGPGTRLTVT.